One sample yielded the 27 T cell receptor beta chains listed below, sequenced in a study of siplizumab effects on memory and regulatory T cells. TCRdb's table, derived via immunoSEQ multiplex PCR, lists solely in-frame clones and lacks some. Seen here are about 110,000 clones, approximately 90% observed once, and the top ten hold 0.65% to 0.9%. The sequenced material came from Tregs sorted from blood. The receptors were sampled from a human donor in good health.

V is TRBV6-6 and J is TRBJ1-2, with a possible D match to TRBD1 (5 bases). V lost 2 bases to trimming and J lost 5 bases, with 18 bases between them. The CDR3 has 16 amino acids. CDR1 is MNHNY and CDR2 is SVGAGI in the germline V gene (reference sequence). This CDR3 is CASSYGQVERGYGYTF. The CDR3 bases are TGTGCCAGCAGTTACGGTCAGGTGGAGAGGGGATATGGCTACACCTTC.

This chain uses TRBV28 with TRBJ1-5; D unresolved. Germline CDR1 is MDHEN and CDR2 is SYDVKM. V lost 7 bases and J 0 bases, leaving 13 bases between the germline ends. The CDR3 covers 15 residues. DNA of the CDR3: TGTGCCAGCAAGAGCCACTTTTATAGCAATCAGCCCCAGCATTTT. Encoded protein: CASKSHFYSNQPQHF.

The CDR3 region has the DNA TGTGCCAGTAGTATGTTTGGGAGAGGCGAGCAGTACTTC. Its translation is CASSMFGRGEQYF. The chain couples TRBV19 to TRBJ2-5; D might be TRBD2 (5 bases). The last part of the DNA fits TRBJ2-7 better; the J call may be wrong. The CDR3 covers 13 residues. Germline CDR1 is LNHDA and CDR2 is SQIVND (reference sequence).

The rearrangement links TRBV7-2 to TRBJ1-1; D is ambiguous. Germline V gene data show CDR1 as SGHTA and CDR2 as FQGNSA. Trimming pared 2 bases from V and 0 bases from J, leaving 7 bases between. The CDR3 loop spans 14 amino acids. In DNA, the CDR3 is TGTGCCAGCAGCTTATCGGACCTGAACACTGAAGCTTTCTTT. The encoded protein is CASSLSDLNTEAFF.

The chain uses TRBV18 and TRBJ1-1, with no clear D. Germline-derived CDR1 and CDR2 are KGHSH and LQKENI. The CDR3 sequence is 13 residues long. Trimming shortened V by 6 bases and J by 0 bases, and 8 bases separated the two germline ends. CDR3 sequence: CASSSGMNTEAFF. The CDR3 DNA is TGTGCCAGCTCTTCAGGTATGAACACTGAAGCTTTCTTT.

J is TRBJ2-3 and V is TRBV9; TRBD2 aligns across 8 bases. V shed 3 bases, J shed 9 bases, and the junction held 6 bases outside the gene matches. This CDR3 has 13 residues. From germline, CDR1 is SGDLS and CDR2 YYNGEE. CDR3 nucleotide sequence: TGTGCCAGCAGCGCAGATAGCGGGAAAACGCAGTATTTT. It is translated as CASSADSGKTQYF.

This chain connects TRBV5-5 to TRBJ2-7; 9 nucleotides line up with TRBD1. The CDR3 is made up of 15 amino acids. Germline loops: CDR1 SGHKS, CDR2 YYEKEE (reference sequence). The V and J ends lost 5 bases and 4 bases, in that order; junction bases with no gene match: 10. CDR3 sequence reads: CASRPEGQGRYEQYF. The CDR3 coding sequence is TGTGCCAGCAGACCTGAGGGACAGGGAAGGTACGAGCAGTACTTC.

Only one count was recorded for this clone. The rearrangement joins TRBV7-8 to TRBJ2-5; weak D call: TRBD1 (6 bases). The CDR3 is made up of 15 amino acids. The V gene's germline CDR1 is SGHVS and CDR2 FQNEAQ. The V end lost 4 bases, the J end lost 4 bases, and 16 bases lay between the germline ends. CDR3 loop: CASSSGTISRETQYF. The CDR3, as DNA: TGTGCCAGCAGCTCCGGGACAATCAGCAGAGAGACCCAGTACTTC.

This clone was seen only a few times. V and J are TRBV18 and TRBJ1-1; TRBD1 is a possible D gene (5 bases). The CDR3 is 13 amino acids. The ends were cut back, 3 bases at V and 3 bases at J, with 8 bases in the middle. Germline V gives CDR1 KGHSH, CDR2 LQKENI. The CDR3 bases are TGTGCCAGCTCACCGGACACTTACACTGAAGCTTTCTTT. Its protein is CASSPDTYTEAFF.

CDR3 sequence reads: CASSSPRRLATNEKLFF. The CDR3 bases are TGTGCCAGCAGCAGCCCCCGGCGGCTAGCAACTAATGAAAAACTGTTTTTT. The chain couples TRBV21-1 to TRBJ1-4. TRBV21-1 has pseudogene status. The length of the CDR3 is 17 residues.

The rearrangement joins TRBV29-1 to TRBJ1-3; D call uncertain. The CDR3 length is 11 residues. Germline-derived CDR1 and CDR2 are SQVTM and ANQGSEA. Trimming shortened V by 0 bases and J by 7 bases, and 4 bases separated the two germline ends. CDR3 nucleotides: TGCAGCGTTGAAGATCGTAACACCATATATTTT. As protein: CSVEDRNTIYF.

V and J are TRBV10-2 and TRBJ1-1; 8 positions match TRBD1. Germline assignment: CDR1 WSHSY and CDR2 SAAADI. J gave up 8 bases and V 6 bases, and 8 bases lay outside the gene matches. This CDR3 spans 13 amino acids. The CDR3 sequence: CASSANRGAEAFF. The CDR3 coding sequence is TGCGCCAGCAGCGCCAACAGGGGGGCCGAAGCTTTCTTT.

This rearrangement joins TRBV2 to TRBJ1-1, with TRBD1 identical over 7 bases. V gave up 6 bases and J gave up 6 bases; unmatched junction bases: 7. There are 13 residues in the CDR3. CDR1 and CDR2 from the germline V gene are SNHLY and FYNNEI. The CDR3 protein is CASRPRQGAEAFF. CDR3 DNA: TGTGCCAGCAGACCTAGACAGGGCGCTGAAGCTTTCTTT.

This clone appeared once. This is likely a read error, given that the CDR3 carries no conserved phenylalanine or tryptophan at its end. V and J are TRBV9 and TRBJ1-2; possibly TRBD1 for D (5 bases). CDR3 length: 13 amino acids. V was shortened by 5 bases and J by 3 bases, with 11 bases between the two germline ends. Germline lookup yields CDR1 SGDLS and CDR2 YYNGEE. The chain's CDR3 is CASRRDSHYGYTV. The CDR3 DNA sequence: TGTGCCAGCAGGAGAGACAGTCACTATGGCTACACCGTC.

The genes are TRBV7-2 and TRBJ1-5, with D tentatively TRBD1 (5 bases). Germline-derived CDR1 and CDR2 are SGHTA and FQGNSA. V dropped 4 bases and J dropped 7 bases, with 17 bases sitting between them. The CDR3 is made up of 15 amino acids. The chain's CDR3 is CASSSPPGEGQPQHF. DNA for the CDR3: TGTGCCAGCAGCTCCCCGCCGGGGGAAGGGCAGCCCCAGCATTTT.

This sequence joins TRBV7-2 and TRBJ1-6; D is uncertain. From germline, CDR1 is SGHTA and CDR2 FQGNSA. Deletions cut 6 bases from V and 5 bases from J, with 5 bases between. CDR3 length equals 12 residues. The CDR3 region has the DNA TGTGCCAGCAGGATGGATAATTCACCCCTCCACTTT. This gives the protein CASRMDNSPLHF.

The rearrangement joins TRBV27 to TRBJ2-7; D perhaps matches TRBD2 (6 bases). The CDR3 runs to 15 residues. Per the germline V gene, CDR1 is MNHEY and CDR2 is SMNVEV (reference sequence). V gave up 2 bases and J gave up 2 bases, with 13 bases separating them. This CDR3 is CASSLGGRNPYEQYF. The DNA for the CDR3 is TGTGCCAGCAGTTTAGGAGGGAGGAACCCCTACGAGCAGTACTTC.

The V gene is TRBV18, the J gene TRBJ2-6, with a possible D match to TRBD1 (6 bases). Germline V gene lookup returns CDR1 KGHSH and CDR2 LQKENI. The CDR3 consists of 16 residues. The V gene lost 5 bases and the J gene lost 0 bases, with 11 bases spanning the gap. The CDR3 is CASSTGQLSGANVLTF. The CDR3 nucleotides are TGTGCCAGCTCAACCGGACAGCTCTCTGGGGCCAACGTCCTGACTTTC. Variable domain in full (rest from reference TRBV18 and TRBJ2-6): NAGVMQNPRHLVRRRGQEARLRCSPMKGHSHVYWYRQLPEEGLKFMVYLQKENIIDESGMPKERFSAEFPKEGPSILRIQQVVRGDSAAYFCASSTGQLSGANVLTFGAGSRLTVL.

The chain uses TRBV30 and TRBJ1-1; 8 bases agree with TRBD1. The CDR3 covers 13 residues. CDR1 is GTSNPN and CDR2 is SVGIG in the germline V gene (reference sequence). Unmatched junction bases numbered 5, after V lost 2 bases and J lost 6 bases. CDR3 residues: CAWSSPGQAEAFF. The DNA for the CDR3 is TGTGCCTGGAGTTCACCGGGACAGGCTGAAGCTTTCTTT. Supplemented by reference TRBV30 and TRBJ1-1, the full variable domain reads SQTIHQWPATLVQPVGSPLSLECTVEGTSNPNLYWYRQAAGRGLQLLFYSVGIGQISSEVPQNLSASRPQDRQFILSSKKLLLSDSGFYLCAWSSPGQAEAFFGQGTRLTVV.

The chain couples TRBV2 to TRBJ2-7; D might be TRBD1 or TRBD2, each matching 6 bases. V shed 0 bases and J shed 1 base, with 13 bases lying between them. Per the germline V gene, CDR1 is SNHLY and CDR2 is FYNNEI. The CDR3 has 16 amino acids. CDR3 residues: CASSEAPGARSYEQYF. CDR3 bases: TGTGCCAGCAGTGAAGCGCCGGGGGCTCGGTCCTACGAGCAGTACTTC.

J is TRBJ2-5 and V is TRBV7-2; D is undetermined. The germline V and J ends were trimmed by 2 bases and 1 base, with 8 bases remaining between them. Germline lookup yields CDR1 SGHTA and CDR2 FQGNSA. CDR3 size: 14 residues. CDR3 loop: CASSLPRLQETQYF. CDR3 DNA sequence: TGTGCCAGCAGCTTACCGAGACTCCAAGAGACCCAGTACTTC. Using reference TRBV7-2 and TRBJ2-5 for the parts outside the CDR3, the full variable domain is GAGVSQSPSNKVTEKGKDVELRCDPISGHTALYWYRQSLGQGLEFLIYFQGNSAPDKSGLPSDRFSAERTGGSVSTLTIQRTQQEDSAVYLCASSLPRLQETQYFGPGTRLLVL.

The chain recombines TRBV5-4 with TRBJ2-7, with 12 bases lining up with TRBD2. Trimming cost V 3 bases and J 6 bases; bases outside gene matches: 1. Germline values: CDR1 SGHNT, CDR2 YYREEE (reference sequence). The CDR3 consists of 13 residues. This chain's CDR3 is CASSWGLAGEQYF. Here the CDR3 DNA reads TGTGCCAGCAGCTGGGGACTAGCGGGCGAGCAGTACTTC. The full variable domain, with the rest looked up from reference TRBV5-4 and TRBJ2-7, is ETGVTQSPTHLIKTRGQQVTLRCSSQSGHNTVSWYQQALGQGPQFIFQYYREEENGRGNFPPRFSGLQFPNYSSELNVNALELDDSALYLCASSWGLAGEQYFGPGTRLTVT.

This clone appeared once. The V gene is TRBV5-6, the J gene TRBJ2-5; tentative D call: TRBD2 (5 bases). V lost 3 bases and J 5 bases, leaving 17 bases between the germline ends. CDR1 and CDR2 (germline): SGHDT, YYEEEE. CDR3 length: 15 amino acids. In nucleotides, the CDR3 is TGTGCCAGCAGCTCCGGACCGGGAAGCGGTGAGACCCAGTACTTC. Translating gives CASSSGPGSGETQYF.

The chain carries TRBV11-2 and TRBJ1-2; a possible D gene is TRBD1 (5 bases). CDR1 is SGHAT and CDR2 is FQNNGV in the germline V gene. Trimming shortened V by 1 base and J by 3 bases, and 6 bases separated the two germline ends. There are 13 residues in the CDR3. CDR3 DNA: TGTGCCAGCAGCTTAGTCAGGGACTATGGCTACACCTTC. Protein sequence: CASSLVRDYGYTF.

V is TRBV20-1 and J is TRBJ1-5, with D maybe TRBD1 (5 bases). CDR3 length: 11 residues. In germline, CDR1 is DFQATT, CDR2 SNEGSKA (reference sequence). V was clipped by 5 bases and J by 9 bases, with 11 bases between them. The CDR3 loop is CSAGTLGPQHF. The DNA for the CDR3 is TGCAGTGCTGGGACCCTTGGGCCCCAGCATTTT.

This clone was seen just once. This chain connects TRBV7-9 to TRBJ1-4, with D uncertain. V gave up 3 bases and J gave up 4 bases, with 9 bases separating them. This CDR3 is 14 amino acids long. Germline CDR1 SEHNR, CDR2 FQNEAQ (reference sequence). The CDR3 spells CASSFRAVNEKLFF. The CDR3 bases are TGTGCCAGCAGCTTTAGGGCAGTTAATGAAAAACTGTTTTTT.

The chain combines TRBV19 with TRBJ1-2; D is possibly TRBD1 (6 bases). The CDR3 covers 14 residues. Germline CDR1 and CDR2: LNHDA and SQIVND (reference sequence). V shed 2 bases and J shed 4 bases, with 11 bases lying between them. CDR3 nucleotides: TGTGCCAGTAGTATAAGCGGACAGCTCTATGGCTACACCTTC. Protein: CASSISGQLYGYTF.